This TCR beta chain originates from a study of blood T cell repertoires in COVID-19. Study summary: The United States, Italy and Spain provided the acute and convalescent COVID-19 samples. The cDNA or gDNA used as material had been derived from T cells, B-cell-depleted T cells, or PBMCs.

The V gene's germline CDR1 is KGHDR and CDR2 SFDVKD. This CDR3 has 15 residues. The V gene end was trimmed by 5 bases and the J gene end by 1 base; junction bases not matched to a gene: 3. Per the authors' pipeline: Using reference gene primer amplification, nucleated cell counts were estimated. Some clones are missing from TCRdb's copy, which holds only in-frame ones; the method was immunoSEQ multiplex PCR. Clone size and the V and J calls come from that table; the DNA yielded D and trimming. This table has some 66,000 clones, about 80% appearing once. This receptor was obtained from a woman at least 80 years old with acute or convalescent COVID-19. V is TRBV24-1 and J is TRBJ2-5; 10 bases line up with TRBD2. Sequencing used peripheral blood. CDR3: CATSGSGRLQETQYF. The CDR3 DNA reads as TGTGCCACCAGTGGTAGCGGGAGGCTCCAAGAGACCCAGTACTTC.